The 3 T cell receptor beta chains below come from one sample, sequenced in a study of T-cell memory formation after mild COVID-19 (dated by TCRdb to 2020 to 2022). The receptor library was made with 5' RACE. Instrument on record: Illumina NovaSeq 6000. Through fastp at Q25 and MiXCR, TCRdb rebuilt clones from the public reads, retaining in-frame beta chains. When rows share a CDR3 protein, they turn into one entry using the most common DNA and genes. The sample includes 170,000 or so distinct CDR3 sequences, with roughly a fifth observed a single time. Under 30% of the sample goes to the ten largest clones. The sequenced material came from PBMCs or a T cell subset sorted from them (not recorded which). These receptors originate from an adult woman who had mild COVID-19 (a few samples of this study predate the infection). The sample titles of this study are shuffled in the database, so cell type and time point are left out; the donor was told from shared clones.

V gene TRBV20-1 combines with J gene TRBJ1-1, with a weak D call TRBD1 (6 bases). V lost 8 bases to trimming and J lost 1 base, with 14 bases between them. The CDR3 spans 13 residues. Germline lookup yields CDR1 DFQATT and CDR2 SNEGSKA (reference sequence). CDR3 DNA sequence: TGCAGTACAGAAGACAGGACGAACACTGAAGCTTTCTTT. This sequence encodes CSTEDRTNTEAFF.

There are many counts of this clonotype. The V call is TRBV20-1, the J call TRBJ2-7, with 7 nucleotides matching TRBD1. The CDR3 is made up of 14 amino acids. The germline V gene has CDR1 DFQATT and CDR2 SNEGSKA (reference sequence). The trim removed 2 bases at V and 3 bases at J, leaving 7 bases unmatched. CDR3 bases: TGCAGTGCTAGAAGACCTGGACAGGACTACGAGCAGTACTTC. Translation: CSARRPGQDYEQYF.

This clonotype has only a few counts. This sequence joins TRBV12-3 or TRBV12-4 and TRBJ2-1; tentative D call: TRBD1 (6 bases). The CDR3 extends over 18 amino acids. With 3 bases removed from V and 5 bases from J, the gap between germline ends came to 23 bases. CDR3: CASSLDLGGFNGNNEQFF. The CDR3 coding sequence is TGTGCCAGCAGTTTGGACCTAGGGGGTTTCAACGGAAACAATGAGCAGTTCTTC.